The clone carrying this T cell receptor beta chain was picked up one time. PCR employed 60 Vbeta and 13 Jbeta primers. Clones were sequenced by immunoSEQ multiplex PCR, and TCRdb holds only the in-frame ones, with some missing. The table shows about 190,000 clones, with roughly 80% occurring only once. The source of the sample is a study of cytomegalovirus exposure and HLA in healthy donors. Germline-derived CDR1 and CDR2 are DFQATT and SNEGSKA (reference sequence). The CDR3 contains 10 residues. The germline V and J ends were trimmed by 5 bases and 3 bases, with 4 bases remaining between them. The chain is built from TRBV20-1 and TRBJ1-2, with D unresolved. Sequencing was performed on PBMCs. This clonotype originated in a woman aged 25 to 45 in good health and CMV-seropositive. The CDR3 bases are TGCAGTGCTCGGGACTATGGCTACACCTTC. Translating gives CSARDYGYTF.